This T cell receptor (beta chain) is from a study of a mutant IDH1 vaccine in newly diagnosed glioma. Study overall: Radiotherapy, temozolomide, or both had been given previously, and both were given to most.

Only in-frame clones appear in the TCRdb table, and some are missing; sequencing was by immunoSEQ multiplex PCR. The profile shows 75,000 to 80,000 clones, roughly nine tenths of them singletons. This CDR3 region has 14 residues. Losses at the gene ends were 4 bases for V and 10 bases for J; bases not matched to a gene: 8. Germline V gives CDR1 MDHEN, CDR2 SYDVKM. Regarding time point: week 5, during vaccination. Alongside topical imiquimod, each dose of vaccine comprised 300 ug of mutant IDH1 20-mer peptide. Donors' newly diagnosed IDH1-mutant WHO grade 3 or 4 astrocytomas lacked nuclear ATRX. This clone was counted a single time. Its antigen is still unknown.

The source is a woman aged 45 to 65 with glioma. The material was PBMCs, obtained from a glioma patient whose treatment included an IDH1 peptide vaccine. This rearrangement joins TRBV28 to TRBJ2-1; 9 bases map to TRBD1. DNA of the CDR3: TGTGCCAGCAGTTCACAGGGGGCAGGCGGCGAGCAGTTCTTC. Encoded protein: CASSSQGAGGEQFF.